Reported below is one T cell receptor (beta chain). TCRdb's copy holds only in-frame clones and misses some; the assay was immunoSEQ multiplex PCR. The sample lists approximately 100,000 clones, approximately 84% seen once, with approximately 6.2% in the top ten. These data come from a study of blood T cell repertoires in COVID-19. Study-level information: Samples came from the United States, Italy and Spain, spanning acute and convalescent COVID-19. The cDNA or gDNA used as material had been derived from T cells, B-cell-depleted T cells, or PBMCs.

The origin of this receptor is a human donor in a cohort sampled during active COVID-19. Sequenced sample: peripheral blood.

This CDR3 reads CASSLGYSGELFF. The CDR3 bases are TGTGCCAGCAGCTTAGGCTACAGCGGGGAGCTGTTTTTT. The V and J genes are TRBV7-8 and TRBJ2-2; D call uncertain. Germline V CDR1 and CDR2: SGHVS, FQNEAQ. Trimming removed 1 base at V and 7 bases at J, with 7 bases between. The CDR3 sequence is 13 residues long. Supplemented by reference TRBV7-8 and TRBJ2-2, the full variable domain reads GAGVSQSPRYKVAKRGQDVALRCDPISGHVSLFWYQQALGQGPEFLTYFQNEAQLDKSGLPSDRFFAERPEGSVSTLKIQRTQQEDSAVYLCASSLGYSGELFFGEGSRLTVL.